The clone carrying this T cell receptor beta chain has just a few counts. The sample originates from a study of CD8 T cells in ankylosing spondylitis. TCRdb called the 5' RACE reads again in MiXCR, with one record for every CDR3 protein. This table has about 150,000 distinct CDR3 sequences, approximately 48% appearing once. The sample consisted of synovial fluid, either unsorted or a sorted T cell fraction (not recorded which). The TCR comes from a male donor with ankylosing spondylitis.

CDR3 DNA: TGCGCCAGCAGCGGGGGGAGCAATCAGCCCCAGCATTTT. Encoded protein: CASSGGSNQPQHF. The gene calls are TRBV4-1 and TRBJ1-5, with D possibly TRBD1 on 5 matching bases. CDR1 is MGHRA and CDR2 is YSYEKL in the germline V gene. The germline V and J ends were trimmed by 5 bases and 1 base, with 6 bases remaining between them. The CDR3 loop spans 13 amino acids.